This entry describes one T cell receptor delta chain. Its cognate antigen is unknown. The template was reverse-transcribed extracted RNA. Pooled V-gene forward primers with one constant-region reverse primer generated the CDR3 amplicons by multiplex PCR. TCRdb called clones from the multiplex PCR reads again using CATT. The sample holds about 75,000 delta-chain clones, more than 30% seen once. The germline gives CDR1 TSWWSYY, CDR2 QGS. Germline trimming cut 2 bases from V and 0 bases from J; bases unmatched to any gene: 21. The CDR3 loop spans 21 amino acids. The sample belongs to a study of Vδ1+ human thymocytes. Study outcomes and limitations: Bulk repertoire data may be misinterpreted because of unexpected Vdelta2 sequences. Highly polyclonal TRG and TRD repertoires with Gaussian CDR3 length distributions appeared in thymus.

The chain carries TRDV1 and TRDJ1; TRDD3 matches 7 bases. The sequence was collected from a boy under three years old who had congenital heart surgery. Sequencing was carried out using Vdelta1+ gamma-delta thymocytes from the thymus. Noted subset: FACS-sorted CD3+ TCRalphabeta- TCRVdelta1+ TCRVdelta2- thymocytes. DNA for the CDR3: TGTGCTCTTGGGGAAAAGCGAACGGGGGACTGGGGCCCACCAAACACCGATAAACTCATCTTT. It codes for CALGEKRTGDWGPPNTDKLIF.